This T cell receptor (beta chain) emerged from a study of T-cell memory formation after mild COVID-19 (dated by TCRdb to 2020 to 2022). Looking at the study overall: Most TCR sequence clusters were specific to one of the two donors. T-cell clones expanding and contracting after mild COVID-19 in a couple of donors were tracked by longitudinal TCRalpha and TCRbeta repertoire sequencing. The cohort was made up of two young adult volunteers, one female and one male, who were previously healthy.

Ficoll-Paque density gradient centrifugation was the method used to isolate PBMCs. Compared with germline, V lacks 6 bases and J lacks 6 bases; bases without a gene match: 8. From a lookup of the germline V gene, CDR1 and CDR2 are MDHEN and SYDVKM. The CDR3 spans 14 residues, from the cysteine through the phenylalanine. The CDR3 DNA has 42 bases and is translated from base 1. Points the paper makes about the study in general: Some responding clones were detected in pre-infection memory, which suggested that pre-existing cross-reactive memory T cells had joined the SARS-CoV-2 response. Contracting CD4+ clones were located mainly in the CM and EM memory subsets, whereas CD8+ clones were found to be enriched in EMRA. The study included only a couple of mild cases, and larger cohorts that include severe cases with pre-infection samples were judged to be necessary. Balanced CD4/CD8 phenotypes were observed for clones contracting from day 15 to 85, whereas a bias towards CD4+ was observed for a second wave of clones expanding from day 15 to 37. Whether the second-wave clones peaking on day 37 were SARS-CoV-2 specific was not confirmed.

Worth noting for this clonotype: The antigen it binds to is not known. Base-call qualities are not available, and no considerably larger clone is one nucleotide away.

For sequencing, an Illumina NovaSeq 6000 was employed. Using 5'RACE with constant-segment primers, TCRalpha and TCRbeta cDNA libraries were constructed, with sample barcodes and unique molecular identifiers added in the process. Trizol reagent was used to extract RNA from every sample. Libraries were amplified in two PCR steps, with a second sample barcode and Illumina TruSeq adapters added in the second step. Libraries were sequenced on an Illumina NovaSeq with 2 x 150 bp paired-end reads. The authors' analysis ran thus. Reads were demultiplexed and collapsed into UMI-guided consensus sequences with migec v1.2.7. Using mixcr v2.1.11, the UMI consensuses were aligned to TRA and TRB V and J templates and assembled into clonotypes. Expanded or contracted clonotypes were those called significant by both edgeR and NoisET, with noise models trained on biological replicates. For edgeR calls, the thresholds were a false discovery rate-adjusted p below 0.01 and a log2 fold-change of 1. PCA with hierarchical clustering of max-normalized trajectories of the 1000 most abundant clonotypes was used as exploratory dynamics analysis. Separately sequenced CD4+ and CD8+ repertoires were used to assign the CD4 or CD8 phenotype of responding clones. TCRdb reworked the public reads: Q25 trimming with fastp, MiXCR clone assembly, productive beta chains retained. Identical CDR3 proteins give one entry, which carries the most common genes and DNA. TCRdb, not the original authors, processed these V and J calls. The sample profile shows roughly 580,000 distinct CDR3 sequences; about 20% of them were found once. The ten largest clonotypes hold approximately 12% of the sample.

Recombination connected TRBV28 to TRBJ2-1, with TRBD1 identical over 7 junction bases. The sample comprised PBMCs or a T cell subset sorted from them (not recorded which). The TCR originated in an adult woman who had mild COVID-19 (a few samples of this study predate the infection). The sample titles of this study are shuffled in the database, so cell type and time point are left out; the donor was told from shared clones. The sequence in DNA is TGTGCCAGCAGAAGAGACAGGGTGGGCAATGAGCAGTTCTTC. Translated, it reads CASRRDRVGNEQFF.